The entry below gives a single TCR beta chain sequence along with its context. This clonotype has at least ten counts. Its cognate antigen has yet to be identified. No base-level quality is on record; no much larger clone is a single base apart. Starting from roughly 0.4 ug RNA, TCR libraries were constructed with the Immunoverse kit using molecular barcoded adaptors that cover the alpha/delta and beta/gamma chains. TCR library preparation was performed with the same RNA that was used for transcriptome sequencing. Sequencing of TCR libraries was carried out on an Illumina HiSeq 4000 with 2 x 150 cycles. Under the source paper's analysis protocol: With MiXCR, TCR reads were aligned to human V, D, J and C references and assembled into CDR3 clonotypes, with quality filtering and error correction included. The tcR package in R was used to analyze clonotype counts and gene usage diversity. For inspection of raw mapping reads, RNA-seq reads were mapped by STAR aligner version 2.5.3a onto GRCh37 of the human genome. To test the effect of sequencing depth on detected clonotypes, IR-seq fastq files were randomly downsampled using Seqtk 1.3. TCRdb ran its own pipeline on the public reads, namely fastp trimming at Q25 and MiXCR clone calling, and kept in-frame beta chains. Rows matching on CDR3 protein sequence are summarized as one entry with the most common DNA and genes. The V and J calls were not made by the authors but by TCRdb's processing. In all, the sample holds some 120,000 distinct CDR3 sequences, and approximately 13% of those were seen once. The biggest ten clones account for approximately 11% of the sample.

The data were obtained in a study of read filtering for tumor transcriptome and immune sequencing (dated by TCRdb to 2018 to 2020). A note on the overall study: The cohort had some 16 male and 14 female patients with a mean age of about 66 years, ranging from about 40 to 85. By revised international staging, roughly 8 patients were R-ISS I, under 20 were R-ISS II and roughly 7 were R-ISS III. Whole-transcriptome libraries were prepared with the TruSeq RNA Access Library Prep Kit after DNase treatment. TCR-region mapped reads per sample ranged from about 4.05 to 10.27 million with IR-seq versus only roughly 75 to 1273 with RNA-seq. The study compared TCR repertoires from targeted immune repertoire sequencing and bulk whole-transcriptome sequencing run on the same bone marrow samples. As a main aim, a read-filtering strategy for immune repertoire data was addressed, with the specific question being whether clonotypes supported by a single read should be removed.

Every patient had bone marrow sampled at the time of active disease. Bone marrow mononuclear cells were isolated by Ficoll-Hypaque density gradient centrifugation. Myeloma plasma cells were removed and CD138-negative cells were collected by negative selection after labeling with CD138 magnetic microbeads on a MACS separator. Purity of the isolated cells was checked by flow cytometry on an Attune NxT using CD138 antibodies. Total RNA was extracted using TRIzol reagent and was quantified on a NanoDrop spectrophotometer. For each patient, paired RNA-seq and IR-seq were run on the CD138-negative bone marrow sample from that patient. The germline V gene (reference sequence) sets CDR1 to LNHDA and CDR2 to SQIVND. V and J are truncated by 5 bases and 3 bases respectively, leaving an intervening sequence of 10 bases. The CDR3 holds 13 amino acids from the cysteine to the phenylalanine. Only the CDR3 DNA stays, 39 bases, in frame from base 1.

General study outcomes and caveats: The sorted CD138-negative fraction was composed of a mixed bone marrow immune population rather than of purified T cells. Single-read clonotypes made up roughly 82% of clonotypes but 3% to 3.5% of total reads in IR-seq, and 70% to 75% of clonotypes and 35% to 55% of reads in RNA-seq. IR-seq captured clonotypes at much higher depth and more reliably than RNA-seq, and smaller IR-seq throughput sufficed to identify most shared clonotypes. Removing single-read clonotypes increased the correlation between IR-seq and RNA-seq shared clonotype proportions.

This clonotype was sampled from a donor at least 40 years old with multiple myeloma. The chain is encoded by TRBV19 joined to TRBJ1-2, with the D gene not clear enough to name. The sequenced sample was a population of CD138-negative cells sorted from bone marrow. The sample's cell subset or site label, in plain terms: bone marrow mononuclear cells depleted of CD138+ plasma/myeloma cells by negative magnetic selection. The nucleotide sequence reads TGTGCCAGTAGTGTGTGGAAGGACTATGGCTACACCTTC. Translation gives CASSVWKDYGYTF.